This TCR beta chain emerged from a study of Graves' ophthalmopathy and Graves' hyperthyroidism. Overall study findings and caveats: Most expanded clonotypes from thyroid (those above 0.001 frequency) were also found in blood. With a specificity of roughly 72% and a sensitivity of over 65%, the model predicted ophthalmopathy progression.

Hyperthyroidism patients were newly diagnosed, under 2 months' duration, aged 18 to 65. Clinicians diagnosed using symptoms, serum thyroxine, TRAb, thyroid ultrasound and orbital computed tomography. The authors amplified TCR beta CDR3 regions from RNA transcripts. A first-round RT-PCR used HTBI primers, followed by a second-round multiplex PCR. TCRdb redid the calling of the multiplex PCR reads with MiXCR, one entry per CDR3 protein. Here the sample spans about 550,000 distinct CDR3 sequences, just under 40% being singletons. In germline, CDR1 is SGDLS, CDR2 YYNGEE. This CDR3 comprises 18 residues. V lost 0 bases, J lost 0 bases, and 15 bases lay in between. In its sample, this clonotype was seen a few times. The antigen remains undetermined.

The sequenced sample was peripheral blood or thyroid tissue (not recorded which). This receptor was obtained from an adult man with Graves' hyperthyroidism. The chain is built from TRBV9 and TRBJ2-2, with D possibly being TRBD1 or TRBD2 (5 bases each). The CDR3 reads CASSVGWLRGSNTGELFF. In DNA form, the CDR3 reads TGTGCCAGCAGCGTAGGTTGGTTGAGGGGTTCGAACACCGGGGAGCTGTTTTTT.